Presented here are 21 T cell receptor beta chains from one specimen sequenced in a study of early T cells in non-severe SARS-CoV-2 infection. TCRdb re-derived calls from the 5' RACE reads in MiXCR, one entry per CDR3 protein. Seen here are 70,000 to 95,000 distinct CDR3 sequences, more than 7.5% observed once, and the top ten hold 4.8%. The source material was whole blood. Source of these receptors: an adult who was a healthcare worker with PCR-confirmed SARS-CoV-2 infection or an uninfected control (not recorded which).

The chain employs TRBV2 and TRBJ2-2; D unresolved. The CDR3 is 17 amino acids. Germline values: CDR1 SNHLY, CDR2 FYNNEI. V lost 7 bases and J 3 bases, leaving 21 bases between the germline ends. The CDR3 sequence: CASKNPRKGLDTGELFF. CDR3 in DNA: TGTGCCAGCAAAAACCCCAGGAAAGGATTGGACACCGGGGAGCTGTTTTTT.

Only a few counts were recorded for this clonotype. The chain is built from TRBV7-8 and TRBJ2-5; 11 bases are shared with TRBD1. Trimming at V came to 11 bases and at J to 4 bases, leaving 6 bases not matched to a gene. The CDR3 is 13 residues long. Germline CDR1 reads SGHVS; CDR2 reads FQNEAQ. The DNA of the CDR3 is TGTGCCGGACGGGACAGGGGGAGAGAGACCCAGTACTTC. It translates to CAGRDRGRETQYF. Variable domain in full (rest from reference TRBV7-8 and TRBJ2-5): GAGVSQSPRYKVAKRGQDVALRCDPISGHVSLFWYQQALGQGPEFLTYFQNEAQLDKSGLPSDRFFAERPEGSVSTLKIQRTQQEDSAVYLCAGRDRGRETQYFGPGTRLLVL.

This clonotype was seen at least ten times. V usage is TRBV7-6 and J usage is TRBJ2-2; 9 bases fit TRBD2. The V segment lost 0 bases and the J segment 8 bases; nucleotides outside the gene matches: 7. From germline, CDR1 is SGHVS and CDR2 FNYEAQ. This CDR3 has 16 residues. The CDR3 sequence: CASSLAASGNSGELFF. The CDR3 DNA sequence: TGTGCCAGCAGCTTAGCGGCTAGCGGGAATAGTGGGGAGCTGTTTTTT.

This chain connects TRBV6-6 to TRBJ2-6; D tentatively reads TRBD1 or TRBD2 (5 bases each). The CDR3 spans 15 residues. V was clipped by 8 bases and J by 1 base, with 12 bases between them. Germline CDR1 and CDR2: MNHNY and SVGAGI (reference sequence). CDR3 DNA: TGTGCCAGCCAGGGTCCGGGGTCTGGGGCCAACGTCCTGACTTTC. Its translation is CASQGPGSGANVLTF.

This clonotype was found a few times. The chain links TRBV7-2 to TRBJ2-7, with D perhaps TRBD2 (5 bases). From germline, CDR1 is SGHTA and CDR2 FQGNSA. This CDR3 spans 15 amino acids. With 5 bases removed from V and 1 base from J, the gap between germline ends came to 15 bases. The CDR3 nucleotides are TGTGCCAGCAGCCCCGCGGGTCAACGGTCCTACGAGCAGTACTTC. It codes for CASSPAGQRSYEQYF.

This chain's CDR3 is CASSLTYQETQYF. The CDR3 nucleotides read TGTGCCAGCAGCTTAACATATCAAGAGACCCAGTACTTC. The genes are TRBV7-3 and TRBJ2-5; D unresolved. Germline values: CDR1 SGHTA, CDR2 FQGTGA. The V and J ends lost 0 bases and 2 bases respectively, with 4 bases between them. The CDR3 spans 13 residues.

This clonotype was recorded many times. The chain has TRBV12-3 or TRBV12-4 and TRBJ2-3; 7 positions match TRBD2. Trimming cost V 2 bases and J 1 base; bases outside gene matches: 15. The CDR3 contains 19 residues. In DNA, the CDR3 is TGTGCCAGCAGTTTACGCAGGGTGGCAGGAGCGGGGCGCACAGATACGCAGTATTTT. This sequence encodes CASSLRRVAGAGRTDTQYF.

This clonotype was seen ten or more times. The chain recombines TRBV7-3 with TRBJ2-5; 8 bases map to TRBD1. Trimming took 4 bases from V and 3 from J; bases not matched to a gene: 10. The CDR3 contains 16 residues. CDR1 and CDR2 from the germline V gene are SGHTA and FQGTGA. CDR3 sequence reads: CASSSPAGGFEETQYF. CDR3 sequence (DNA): TGTGCCAGCAGCTCCCCTGCAGGGGGCTTCGAAGAGACCCAGTACTTC.

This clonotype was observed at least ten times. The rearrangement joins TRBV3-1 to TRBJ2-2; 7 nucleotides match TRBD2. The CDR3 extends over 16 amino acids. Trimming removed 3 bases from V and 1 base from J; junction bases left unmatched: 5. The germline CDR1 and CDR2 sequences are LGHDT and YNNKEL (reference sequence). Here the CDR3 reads CASSHTTSRNTGELFF. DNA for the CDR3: TGTGCCAGCAGCCATACGACTAGCAGGAACACCGGGGAGCTGTTTTTT.

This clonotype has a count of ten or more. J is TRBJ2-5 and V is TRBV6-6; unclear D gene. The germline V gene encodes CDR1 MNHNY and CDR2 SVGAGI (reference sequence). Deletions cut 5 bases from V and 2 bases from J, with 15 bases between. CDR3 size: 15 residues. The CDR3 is CASSPAGFVQETQYF. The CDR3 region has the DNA TGTGCCAGCAGTCCCGCTGGCTTCGTACAAGAGACCCAGTACTTC.

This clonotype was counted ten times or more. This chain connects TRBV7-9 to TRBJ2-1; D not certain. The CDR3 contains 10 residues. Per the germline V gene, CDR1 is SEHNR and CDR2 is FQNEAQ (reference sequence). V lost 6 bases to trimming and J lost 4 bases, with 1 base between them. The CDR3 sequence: CASSYNEQFF. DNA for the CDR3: TGTGCCAGCAGTTACAATGAGCAGTTCTTC.

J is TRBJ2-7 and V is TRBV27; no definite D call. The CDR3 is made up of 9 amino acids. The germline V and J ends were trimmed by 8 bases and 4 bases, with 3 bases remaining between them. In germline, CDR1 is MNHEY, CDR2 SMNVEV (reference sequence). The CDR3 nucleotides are TGTGCCAGCGGGTACGAGCAGTACTTC. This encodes CASGYEQYF.

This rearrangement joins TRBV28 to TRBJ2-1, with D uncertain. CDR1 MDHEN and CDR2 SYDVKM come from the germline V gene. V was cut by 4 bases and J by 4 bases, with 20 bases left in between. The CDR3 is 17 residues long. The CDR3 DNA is TGTGCCAGCAGTTCCACCCTACCCCCTATTGGGTACAATGAGCAGTTCTTC. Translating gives CASSSTLPPIGYNEQFF.

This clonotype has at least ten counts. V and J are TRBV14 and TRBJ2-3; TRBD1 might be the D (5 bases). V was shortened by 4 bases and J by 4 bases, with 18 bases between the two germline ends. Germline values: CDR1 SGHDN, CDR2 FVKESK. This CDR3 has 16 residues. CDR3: CASSPRTTSRSDTQYF. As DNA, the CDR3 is TGTGCCAGCAGCCCCCGGACAACCTCGAGGTCAGATACGCAGTATTTT.

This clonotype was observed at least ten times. This CDR3 reads CSAREHNADTQYF. The CDR3 DNA is TGCAGTGCTAGAGAACACAACGCAGATACGCAGTATTTT. The chain couples TRBV20-1 to TRBJ2-3; D uncertain. CDR1 and CDR2 (germline): DFQATT, SNEGSKA (reference sequence). CDR3 length: 13 residues. V lost 0 bases and J lost 4, with 8 bases in between.

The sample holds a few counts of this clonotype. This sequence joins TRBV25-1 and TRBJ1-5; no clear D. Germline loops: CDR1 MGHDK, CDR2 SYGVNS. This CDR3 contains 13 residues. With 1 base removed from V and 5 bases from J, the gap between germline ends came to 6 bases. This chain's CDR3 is CASSESGDQPQHF. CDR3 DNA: TGTGCCAGCAGTGAATCGGGCGATCAGCCCCAGCATTTT.

The CDR3 DNA follows: TGCGCCAGCAGCCAATGGTCTAGCGGGACCCCGGAGCAGTTCTTC. As protein: CASSQWSSGTPEQFF. The rearrangement joins TRBV4-1 to TRBJ2-1, with 9 bases lining up with TRBD2. V shed 2 bases and J 10 bases; nucleotides not matched to a gene: 9. The V gene's germline CDR1 is MGHRA and CDR2 YSYEKL. The CDR3 length is 15 residues.

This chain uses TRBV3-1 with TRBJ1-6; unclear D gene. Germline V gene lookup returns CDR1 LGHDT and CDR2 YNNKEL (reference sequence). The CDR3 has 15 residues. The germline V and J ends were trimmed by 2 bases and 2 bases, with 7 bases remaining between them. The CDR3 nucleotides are TGTGCCAGCAGCCAACCCGGGGCCTATAATTCACCCCTCCACTTT. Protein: CASSQPGAYNSPLHF.

In DNA form, the CDR3 reads TGCAGCGCCCTGACAGGGGTAGAGACCCAGTACTTC. This sequence encodes CSALTGVETQYF. This chain links TRBV29-1 with TRBJ2-5; 8 bases agree with TRBD1. The CDR3 runs to 12 residues. Trimming took 7 bases from V and 4 from J; bases not matched to a gene: 5. CDR1 and CDR2 (germline): SQVTM, ANQGSEA.

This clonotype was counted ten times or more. The CDR3 nucleotides are TGTGCCAGCAGACCATGGTCGGAGGAGACCCAGTACTTC. Its protein is CASRPWSEETQYF. The chain recombines TRBV6-5 with TRBJ2-5, with D unresolved. The CDR3 has 13 amino acids. Trimming cost V 6 bases and J 5 bases, with 13 bases left between them. Germline CDR1 and CDR2: MNHEY and SVGAGI.

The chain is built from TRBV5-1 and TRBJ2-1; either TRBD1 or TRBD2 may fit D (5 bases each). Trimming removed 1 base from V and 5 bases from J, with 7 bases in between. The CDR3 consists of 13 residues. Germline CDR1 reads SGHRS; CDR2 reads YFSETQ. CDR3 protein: CASSLWGNNEQFF. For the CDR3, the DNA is TGCGCCAGCAGCTTGTGGGGGAACAATGAGCAGTTCTTC.